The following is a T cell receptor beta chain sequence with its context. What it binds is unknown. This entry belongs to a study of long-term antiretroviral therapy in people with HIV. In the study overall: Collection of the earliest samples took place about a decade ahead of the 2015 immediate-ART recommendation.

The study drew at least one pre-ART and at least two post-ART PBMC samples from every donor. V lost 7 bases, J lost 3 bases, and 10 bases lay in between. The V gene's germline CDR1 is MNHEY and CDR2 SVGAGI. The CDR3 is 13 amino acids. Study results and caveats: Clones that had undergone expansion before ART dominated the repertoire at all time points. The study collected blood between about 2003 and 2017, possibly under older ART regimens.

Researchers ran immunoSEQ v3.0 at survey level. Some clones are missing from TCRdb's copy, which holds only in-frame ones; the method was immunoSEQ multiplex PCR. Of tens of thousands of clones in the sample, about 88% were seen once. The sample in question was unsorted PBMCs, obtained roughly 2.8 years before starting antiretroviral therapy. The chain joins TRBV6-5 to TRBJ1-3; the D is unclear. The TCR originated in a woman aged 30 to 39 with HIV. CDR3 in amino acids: CASKRGYGNTIYF. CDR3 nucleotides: TGTGCCAGCAAAAGAGGGTATGGAAACACCATATATTTT.